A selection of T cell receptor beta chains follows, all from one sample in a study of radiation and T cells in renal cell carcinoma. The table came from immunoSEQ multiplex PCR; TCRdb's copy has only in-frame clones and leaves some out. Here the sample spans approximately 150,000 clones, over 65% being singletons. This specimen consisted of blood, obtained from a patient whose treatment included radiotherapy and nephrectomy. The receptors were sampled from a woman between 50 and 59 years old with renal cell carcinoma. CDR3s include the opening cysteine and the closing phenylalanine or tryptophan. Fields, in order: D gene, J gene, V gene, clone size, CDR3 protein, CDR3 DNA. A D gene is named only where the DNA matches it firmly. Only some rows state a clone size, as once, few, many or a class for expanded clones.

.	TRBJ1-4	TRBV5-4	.	CASSLRGQEREKLFF	TGTGCCAGCAGCCTCCGGGGCCAAGAGCGGGAAAAACTGTTTTTT
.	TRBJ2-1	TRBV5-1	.	CASSVLDEQFF	TGCGCCAGCAGCGTACTTGATGAGCAGTTCTTC
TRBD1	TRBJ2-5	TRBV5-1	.	CASSWGTGTQETQYF	TGCGCCAGCAGCTGGGGGACAGGGACCCAAGAGACCCAGTACTTC
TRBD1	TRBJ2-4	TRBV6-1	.	CASSEGPGQGIQYF	TGTGCCAGCAGTGAGGGCCCCGGACAGGGAATTCAGTACTTC
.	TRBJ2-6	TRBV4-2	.	CASSQSRNSGANVLTF	TGTGCCAGCAGCCAGTCGAGGAACTCTGGGGCCAACGTCCTGACTTTC
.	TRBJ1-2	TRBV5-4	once	CASSLGSAANYGYTF	TGTGCCAGCAGCTTGGGGTCAGCTGCTAACTATGGCTACACCTTC
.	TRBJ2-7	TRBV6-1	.	CASSPRTSEQYF	TGTGCCAGCAGCCCAAGGACCAGCGAGCAGTACTTC
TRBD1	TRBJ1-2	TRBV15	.	CATSRRQGDYGYTF	TGTGCCACCAGCAGAAGACAGGGGGACTATGGCTACACCTTC
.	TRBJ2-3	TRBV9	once	CASSVDLRTTDTQYF	TGTGCCAGCAGCGTAGACCTACGCACCACAGATACGCAGTATTTT
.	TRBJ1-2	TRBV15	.	CATSRDRGNYGYTF	TGTGCCACCAGCAGAGATCGGGGGAACTATGGCTACACCTTC
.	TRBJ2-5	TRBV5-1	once	CASSLGDSINTQYF	TGCGCCAGCAGCTTGGGGGACTCGATAAACACCCAGTACTTC
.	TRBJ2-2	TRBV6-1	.	CASTRATNTGELFF	TGTGCCAGCACCAGGGCTACGAACACCGGGGAGCTGTTTTTT
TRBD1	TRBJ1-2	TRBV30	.	CAWSPGQELSGYTF	TGTGCCTGGAGTCCGGGACAGGAGTTAAGCGGCTACACCTTC
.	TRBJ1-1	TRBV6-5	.	CASSSVNGLTEAFF	TGTGCCAGCAGTTCCGTCAACGGTTTAACTGAAGCTTTCTTT
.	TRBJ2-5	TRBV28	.	CASSPRGVPQETQYF	TGTGCCAGCAGTCCCAGGGGGGTACCCCAAGAGACCCAGTACTTC
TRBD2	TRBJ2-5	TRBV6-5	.	CASSSKSLAGQETQYF	TGTGCCAGCAGTTCCAAGTCATTAGCGGGACAAGAGACCCAGTACTTC
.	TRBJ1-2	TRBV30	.	CAWSVRQHYGYTF	TGTGCCTGGAGTGTACGGCAGCACTATGGCTACACCTTC